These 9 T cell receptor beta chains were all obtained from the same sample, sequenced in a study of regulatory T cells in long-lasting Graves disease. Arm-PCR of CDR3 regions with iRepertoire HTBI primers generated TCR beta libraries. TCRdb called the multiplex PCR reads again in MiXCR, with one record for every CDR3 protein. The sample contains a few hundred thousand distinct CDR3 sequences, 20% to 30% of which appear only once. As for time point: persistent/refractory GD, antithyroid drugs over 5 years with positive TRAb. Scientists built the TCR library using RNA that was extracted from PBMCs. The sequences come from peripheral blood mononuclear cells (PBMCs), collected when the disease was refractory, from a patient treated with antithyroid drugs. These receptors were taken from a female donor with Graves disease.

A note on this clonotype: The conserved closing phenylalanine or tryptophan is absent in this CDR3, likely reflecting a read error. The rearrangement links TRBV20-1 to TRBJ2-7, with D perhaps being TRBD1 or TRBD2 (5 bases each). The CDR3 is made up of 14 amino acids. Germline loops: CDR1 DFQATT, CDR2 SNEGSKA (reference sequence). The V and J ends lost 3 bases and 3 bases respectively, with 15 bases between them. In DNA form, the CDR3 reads TGCAGTGCTAGCGGTTCCCGGGACCGCTACGAGCAGTACTCC. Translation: CSASGSRDRYEQYS.

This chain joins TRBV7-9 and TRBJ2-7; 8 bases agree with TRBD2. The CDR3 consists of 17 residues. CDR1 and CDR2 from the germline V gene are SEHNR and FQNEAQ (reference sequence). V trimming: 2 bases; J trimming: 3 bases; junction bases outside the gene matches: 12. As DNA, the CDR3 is TGTGCCAGCAGCTTAAGGTTTGACAGCGGGAGAATCTACGAGCAGTACTTC. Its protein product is CASSLRFDSGRIYEQYF. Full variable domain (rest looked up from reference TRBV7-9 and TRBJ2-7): DTGVSQNPRHKITKRGQNVTFRCDPISEHNRLYWYRQTLGQGPEFLTYFQNEAQLEKSRLLSDRFSAERPKGSFSTLEIQRTEQGDSAMYLCASSLRFDSGRIYEQYFGPGTRLTVT.

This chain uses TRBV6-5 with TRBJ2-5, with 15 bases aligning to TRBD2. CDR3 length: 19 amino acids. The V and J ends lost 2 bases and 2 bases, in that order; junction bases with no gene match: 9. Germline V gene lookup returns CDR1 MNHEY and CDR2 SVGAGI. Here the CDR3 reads CASSYLPGLAGGSQETQYF. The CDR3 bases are TGTGCCAGCAGTTACCTACCGGGACTAGCGGGAGGAAGTCAAGAGACCCAGTACTTC.

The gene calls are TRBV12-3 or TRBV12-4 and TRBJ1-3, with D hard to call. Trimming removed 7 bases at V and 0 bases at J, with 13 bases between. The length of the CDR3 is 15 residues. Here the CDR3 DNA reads TGTGCCAGCACCTCGGGATCCGTCTCTGGAAACACCATATATTTT. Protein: CASTSGSVSGNTIYF.

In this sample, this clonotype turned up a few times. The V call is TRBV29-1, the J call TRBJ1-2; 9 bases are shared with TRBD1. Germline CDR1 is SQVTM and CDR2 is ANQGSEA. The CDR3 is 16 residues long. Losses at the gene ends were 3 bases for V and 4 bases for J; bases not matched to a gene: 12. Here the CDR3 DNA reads TGCAGCGTTGACGGCCCCGGACAGGGGTTGAGCTATGGCTACACCTTC. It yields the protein CSVDGPGQGLSYGYTF.

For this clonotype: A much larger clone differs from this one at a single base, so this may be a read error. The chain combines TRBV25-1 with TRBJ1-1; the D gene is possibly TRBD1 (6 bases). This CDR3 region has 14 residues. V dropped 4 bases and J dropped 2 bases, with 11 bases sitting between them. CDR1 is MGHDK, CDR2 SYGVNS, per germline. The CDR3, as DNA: TGTGCCAGCAGTGGACGGACAGTTAACACTGAAGCTTTCTTT. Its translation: CASSGRTVNTEAFF.

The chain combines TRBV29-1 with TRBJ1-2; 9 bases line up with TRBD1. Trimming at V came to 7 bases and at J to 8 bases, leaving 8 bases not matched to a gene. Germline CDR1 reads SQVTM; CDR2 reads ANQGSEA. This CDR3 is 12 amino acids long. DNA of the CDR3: TGCAGCGGTCAACAGGGGGCGTTAGGCTACACCTTC. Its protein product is CSGQQGALGYTF.

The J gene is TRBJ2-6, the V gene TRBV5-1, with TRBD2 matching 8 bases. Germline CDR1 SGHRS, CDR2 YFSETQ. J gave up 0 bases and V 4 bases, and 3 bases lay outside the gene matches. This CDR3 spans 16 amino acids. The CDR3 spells CASSPGGVSGANVLTF. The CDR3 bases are TGCGCCAGCAGCCCGGGGGGGGTCTCTGGGGCCAACGTCCTGACTTTC.

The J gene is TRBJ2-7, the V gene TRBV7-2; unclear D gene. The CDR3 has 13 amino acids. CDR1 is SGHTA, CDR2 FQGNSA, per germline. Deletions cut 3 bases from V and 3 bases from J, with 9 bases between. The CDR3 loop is CASSFIINYEQYF. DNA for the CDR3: TGTGCCAGCAGCTTCATAATCAACTACGAGCAGTACTTC.